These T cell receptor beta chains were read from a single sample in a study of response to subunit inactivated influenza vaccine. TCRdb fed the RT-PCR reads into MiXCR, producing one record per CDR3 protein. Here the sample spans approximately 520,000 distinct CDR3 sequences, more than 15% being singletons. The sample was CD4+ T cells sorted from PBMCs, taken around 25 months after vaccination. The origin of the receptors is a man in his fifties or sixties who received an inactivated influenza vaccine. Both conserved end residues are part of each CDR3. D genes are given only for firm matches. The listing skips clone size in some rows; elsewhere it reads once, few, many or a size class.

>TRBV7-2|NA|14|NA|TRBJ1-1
TGTGCCAGCAGCTCCTCACCCTCGATCACTGAAGCTTTCTTT
CASSSSPSITEAFF
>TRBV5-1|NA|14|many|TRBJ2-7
TGCGCCAGCAGCTTAAGTGGTCCTGAGGACGAGCAGTACTTC
CASSLSGPEDEQYF
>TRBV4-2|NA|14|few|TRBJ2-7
TGTGCCAGCAGCCCCGAGTCTAGCTCCTACGAGCAGTACTTC
CASSPESSSYEQYF
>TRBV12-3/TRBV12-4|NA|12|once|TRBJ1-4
TGTGCCAGCAGTACTTTAAATGAAAAACTGTTTTTT
CASSTLNEKLFF
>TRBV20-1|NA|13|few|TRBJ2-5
TGCAGTGCCAAGGGACTCTCAGAAGAGACCCAGTACTTC
CSAKGLSEETQYF
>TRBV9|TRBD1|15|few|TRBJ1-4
TGTGCCAGCAGCGTCAGGGGGGACAATTATGAAAAACTGTTTTTT
CASSVRGDNYEKLFF
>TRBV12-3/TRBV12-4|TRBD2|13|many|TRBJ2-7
TGTGCCAGCAGAACTAGCGGCGCATACGAGCAGTACTTC
CASRTSGAYEQYF
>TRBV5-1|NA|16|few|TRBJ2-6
TGCGCCAGCAGCTTGGGACAGAGCTCTGGGGCCAACGTCCTGACTTTC
CASSLGQSSGANVLTF
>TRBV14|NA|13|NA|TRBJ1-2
TGTGCCAGCAGCCCAGGGTGGAACTATGGCTACACCTTC
CASSPGWNYGYTF
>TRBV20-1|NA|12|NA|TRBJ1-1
TGCAGTGCCTCTAGGGGACGGGACGAAGCTTTCTTT
CSASRGRDEAFF
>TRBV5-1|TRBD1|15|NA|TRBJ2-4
TGCGCCAGCAGCTGGGGGACAGGGGGCGCGTACATTCAGTACTTC
CASSWGTGGAYIQYF
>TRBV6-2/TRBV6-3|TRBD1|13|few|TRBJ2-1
TGTGCCAGCAGCGCACAGGGGTACAATGAGCAGTTCTTC
CASSAQGYNEQFF
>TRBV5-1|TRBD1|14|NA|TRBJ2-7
TGCGCCAGCAGCCCCGGGGACAGGCTGAGTGAGCAGTACTTC
CASSPGDRLSEQYF
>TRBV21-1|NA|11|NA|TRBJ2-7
TGTGCCAGCACCAGATGGGGGGAGCAGTACTTC
CASTRWGEQYF
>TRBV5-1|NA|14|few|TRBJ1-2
TGCGCCAGCAGCTTGGTGGCAGGGGCGGGCGGCTACACCTTC
CASSLVAGAGGYTF
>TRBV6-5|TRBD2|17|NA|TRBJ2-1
TGTGCCAGCAGTTACCAGTCAGCGGGAGGGTCCTACAATGAGCAGTTCTTC
CASSYQSAGGSYNEQFF
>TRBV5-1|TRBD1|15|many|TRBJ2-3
TGCGCCAGCAGCTCTTTAACGGGACAGGCAGATACGCAGTATTTT
CASSSLTGQADTQYF
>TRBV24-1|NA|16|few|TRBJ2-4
TGTGCCACCAGTGATCGGCCAGGGAACCCCAAAAACATTCAGTACTTC
CATSDRPGNPKNIQYF
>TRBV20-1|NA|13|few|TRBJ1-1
TGCAGTGCCCCGATTCCAGGGAACACTGAAGCTTTCTTT
CSAPIPGNTEAFF
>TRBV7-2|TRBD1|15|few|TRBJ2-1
TGTGCCAGCAGCTTATCCGGGACAGACTACAATGAGCAGTTCTTC
CASSLSGTDYNEQFF
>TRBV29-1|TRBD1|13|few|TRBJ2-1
TGCAGCGTTGACAGGGGGTCGGGAAATGAGCAGTTCTTC
CSVDRGSGNEQFF
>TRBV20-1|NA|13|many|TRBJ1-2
TGCAGTGCCGGCCGAGGGCGCTTTTATGGCTACACCTTC
CSAGRGRFYGYTF
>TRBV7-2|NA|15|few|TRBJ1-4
TGTGCCAGCAGAGCTGACAGGCGCACTAATGAAAAACTGTTTTTT
CASRADRRTNEKLFF
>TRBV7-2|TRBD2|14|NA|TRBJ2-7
TGTGCCAGCAGGTTAGCGGGGACAAGTGGGGAGCAGTACTTC
CASRLAGTSGEQYF
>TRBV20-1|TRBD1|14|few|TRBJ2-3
TGCAGTGCTGGACAGGTGCCCCGCACAGATACGCAGTATTTT
CSAGQVPRTDTQYF
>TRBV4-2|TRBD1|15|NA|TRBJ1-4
TGTGCCAGCAGCCAAGGACACAGGGGGAATGAAAAACTGTTTTTT
CASSQGHRGNEKLFF
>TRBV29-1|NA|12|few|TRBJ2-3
TGCAGCGTTGTCAAGCAAACAGATACGCAGTATTTT
CSVVKQTDTQYF
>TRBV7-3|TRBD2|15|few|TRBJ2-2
TGTGCCAGCAGCTTACTAGCGGGAGGGCCCAAGGAGCTGTTTTTT
CASSLLAGGPKELFF
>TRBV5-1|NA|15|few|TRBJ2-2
TGCGCCAGCGCCTACGGGGTAACGAACACCGGGGAGCTGTTTTTT
CASAYGVTNTGELFF
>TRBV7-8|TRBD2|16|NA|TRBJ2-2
TGTGCCAGCAGCTTAACTAGCGTATCGAACACCGGGGAGCTGTTTTTT
CASSLTSVSNTGELFF
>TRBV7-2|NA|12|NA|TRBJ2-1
TGTGCCAGCAGCCCCTCTAGGGGGGGACAGTTCTTC
CASSPSRGGQFF
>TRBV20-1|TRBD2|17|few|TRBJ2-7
TGCAGTGCTTTGCCCTCATTACTAGCGGGGGGGACCTACGAGCAGTACTTC
CSALPSLLAGGTYEQYF
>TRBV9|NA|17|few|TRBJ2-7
TGTGCCAGCAGCGTAGGAGGGCTTGGGAGGTCCACCTACGAGCAGTACTTC
CASSVGGLGRSTYEQYF
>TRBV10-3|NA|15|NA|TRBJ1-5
TGTGCCATCAGTGAAACCTCCCGAAGCAATCAGCCCCAGCATTTT
CAISETSRSNQPQHF
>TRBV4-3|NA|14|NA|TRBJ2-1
TGCGCCAGCAGCCAAGCGGAGTCCTACAATGAGCAGTTCTTC
CASSQAESYNEQFF
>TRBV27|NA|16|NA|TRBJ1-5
TGTGCCAGCACCCCTCGGGGCACAGATAGCAATCAGCCCCAGCATTTT
CASTPRGTDSNQPQHF
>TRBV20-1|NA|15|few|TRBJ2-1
TGCAGTGCTAGAGATTCGACGAAGTCCTACAATGAGCAGTTCTTC
CSARDSTKSYNEQFF